This T cell receptor beta chain was recorded in a study of a mutant IDH1 vaccine in newly diagnosed glioma. Study context: Patients received eight vaccinations in weeks 1, 3, 5, 7, 11, 15, 19, 23.

Profiling relied on immunoSEQ multiplex PCR, and the TCRdb table lists in-frame clones only, not all of them. The table has approximately 81,000 clones, 75% to 85% seen once. About this clone itself: Antigen: not known.

CDR3 length equals 15 residues. V was shortened by 6 bases and J by 4 bases, with 19 bases between the two germline ends. CDR1 is MDHEN and CDR2 is SYDVKM in the germline V gene. Time point noted: week 23, last vaccination. A 20-mer mutant IDH1 peptide at 300 ug was injected subcutaneously with topical imiquimod. Sequenced here: PBMCs, sampled from a glioma patient whose treatment included an IDH1 peptide vaccine. The chain joins TRBV28 to TRBJ2-7; D is possibly TRBD1 or TRBD2 (5 bases each). The sequence was collected from a man aged 30 to 39 with glioma. Some clones in this sample may be carry-over from other donors' samples. CDR3 in amino acids: CASSPGGGVGYEQYF. The CDR3 DNA sequence: TGTGCCAGCAGCCCTGGGGGTGGGGTTGGATACGAGCAGTACTTC.